This T cell receptor (beta chain) stems from a study of cytomegalovirus exposure and HLA in healthy donors. Vbeta (60) and Jbeta (13) primers were used in the PCR. Using immunoSEQ multiplex PCR, the repertoire was profiled, and TCRdb retains in-frame clones only, with some absent. The table has 150,000 to 200,000 clones, about three quarters seen once. The CDR3 has 15 residues. This receptor was taken from a man aged 45-65 years in good health and CMV-seropositive. The chain has TRBV21-1 and TRBJ2-2; the DNA was not compared with TRBD2, the D call given in the table. TRBV21-1 is tagged as a pseudogene. Sequencing was done on a sample of PBMCs. The CDR3 nucleotides are TGTGCCAGCAGCAACTGGAGGACGAACACCGGGGAGCTGTTTTTT. It specifies CASSNWRTNTGELFF.